The 14 T cell receptor beta chains listed next were all sequenced from one sample in a study of memory CD4+ T cells and cytomegalovirus serostatus. The sort gate was single viable CD3+CD4+CD8-CD45RO+ cells for memory CD4+ T cells. The assay was immunoSEQ multiplex PCR, and TCRdb's table has in-frame clones only and misses some. The table has roughly 50,000 clones, around 78% seen once. Sequencing used memory CD4+ T cells from blood. The receptors stem from an adult in good health and CMV-seronegative.

The CDR3 here is CASSEELAGGPIDYEQYF. Here the CDR3 DNA reads TGTGCCAGCAGTGAAGAACTAGCGGGGGGCCCGATCGACTACGAGCAGTACTTC. The chain joins TRBV2 to TRBJ2-5, with 12 bases that match TRBD2. The DNA matches TRBJ2-7 better at its end, which makes the J call doubtful. The length of the CDR3 is 18 residues. In germline, CDR1 is SNHLY, CDR2 FYNNEI.

The chain couples TRBV9 to TRBJ1-5, with TRBD1 identical over 7 bases. There are 14 residues in the CDR3. CDR1 is SGDLS and CDR2 is YYNGEE in the germline V gene. V lost 0 bases and J lost 4; bases outside the gene matches: 1. The CDR3, as DNA: TGTGCCAGCAGCGTAGGGACAGGTAATCAGCCCCAGCATTTT. Protein: CASSVGTGNQPQHF.

With respect to this clone: This same CDR3 is encoded by further DNA sequences in the sample. The chain has TRBV28 and TRBJ1-2, with no clear D. Per the germline V gene, CDR1 is MDHEN and CDR2 is SYDVKM. Trimming left V 2 bases short and J 4 bases short, with 5 bases between. The CDR3 contains 12 residues. For the CDR3, the DNA is TGTGCCAGCAGTTTACGTTTCTATGGCTACACCTTC. Its translation: CASSLRFYGYTF.

The V and J genes are TRBV7-9 and TRBJ2-5, with D perhaps matching TRBD2 (6 bases). The CDR3 is made up of 15 amino acids. Trimming took 0 bases from V and 5 from J, leaving 13 bases between them. Germline CDR1 SEHNR, CDR2 FQNEAQ (reference sequence). In DNA, the CDR3 is TGTGCCAGCAGCTTAGCGTTCGGGGGAATGGAGACCCAGTACTTC. Protein: CASSLAFGGMETQYF.

The V and J genes are TRBV6-1 and TRBJ1-2; D possibly corresponds to TRBD1 (5 bases). V was pared by 6 bases and J by 2 bases, with 13 bases between. The CDR3 is 14 residues long. Germline V gene data show CDR1 as MNHNS and CDR2 as SASEGT. The CDR3 coding sequence is TGTGCCAGCAGCCGGGACTCACACAACTATGGCTACACCTTC. Amino acids: CASSRDSHNYGYTF.

The CDR3 protein is CASRKGHLNTEAFF. The DNA for the CDR3 is TGTGCCAGTAGGAAGGGACACTTGAACACTGAAGCTTTCTTT. The chain carries TRBV19 and TRBJ1-1; D is perhaps TRBD1 (6 bases). CDR1 is LNHDA and CDR2 is SQIVND in the germline V gene (reference sequence). V was shortened by 6 bases and J by 0 bases, with 11 bases between the two germline ends. There are 14 residues in the CDR3.

V is TRBV28 and J is TRBJ1-1, with 10 nucleotides matching TRBD1. The V gene's germline CDR1 is MDHEN and CDR2 SYDVKM. The length of the CDR3 is 15 residues. With V trimmed by 5 bases and J by 6 bases, 9 bases remained unmatched. Here the CDR3 DNA reads TGTGCCAGCAGTACTTACGGGACAGGGGCGCCTGAAGCTTTCTTT. This encodes CASSTYGTGAPEAFF.

The rearrangement links TRBV5-1 to TRBJ2-7, with D possibly being TRBD1 or TRBD2 (5 bases each). Per the germline V gene, CDR1 is SGHRS and CDR2 is YFSETQ. Deletions cut 2 bases from V and 1 base from J, with 7 bases between. The CDR3 is 13 amino acids. DNA of the CDR3: TGCGCCAGCAGCTTTGGGGGATCCTACGAGCAGTACTTC. This encodes CASSFGGSYEQYF.

This clone was detected ten times or more. The chain recombines TRBV15 with TRBJ1-3; TRBD1 might be the D (5 bases). Per the germline V gene, CDR1 is LNHNV and CDR2 is YYDKDF (reference sequence). V lost 0 bases and J 8 bases, leaving 14 bases between the germline ends. The CDR3 is 15 amino acids. CDR3 sequence: CATSREAGRFDTIYF. CDR3 DNA: TGTGCCACCAGCAGAGAAGCAGGGCGTTTTGACACCATATATTTT.

The chain recombines TRBV7-2 with TRBJ1-4, with 7 bases identical to TRBD1. J was trimmed by 7 bases and V by 4 bases; bases with no gene match: 3. There are 13 residues in the CDR3. The germline V gene encodes CDR1 SGHTA and CDR2 FQGNSA. The CDR3 bases are TGTGCCAGCAGCTACGACAGGGTTGAAAAACTGTTTTTT. This encodes CASSYDRVEKLFF.

V usage is TRBV6-6 and J usage is TRBJ1-1; D is perhaps TRBD1 (5 bases). The germline CDR1 and CDR2 sequences are MNHNY and SVGAGI (reference sequence). Trimming shortened V by 0 bases and J by 4 bases, and 12 bases separated the two germline ends. The CDR3 contains 15 residues. CDR3: CASSYSVAGTTEAFF. The CDR3 region has the DNA TGTGCCAGCAGTTACTCGGTTGCAGGGACCACTGAAGCTTTCTTT.

The rearrangement uses TRBV6-1 and TRBJ2-6, with D tentatively TRBD2 (5 bases). V dropped 10 bases and J dropped 1 base, with 11 bases sitting between them. This CDR3 comprises 14 residues. CDR1 and CDR2 (germline): MNHNS, SASEGT. For the CDR3, the DNA is TGTGCCACCGACGAGGGTTCTGGGGCCAACGTCCTGACTTTC. Its protein is CATDEGSGANVLTF.

The chain joins TRBV6-6 to TRBJ2-7, with D possibly being TRBD1 (6 bases). CDR3 size: 16 residues. The germline V gene encodes CDR1 MNHNY and CDR2 SVGAGI (reference sequence). V was pared by 0 bases and J by 3 bases, with 15 bases between. The CDR3: CASSYSGARGDYEQYF. CDR3 coding DNA: TGTGCCAGCAGTTACTCAGGGGCCAGGGGCGACTACGAGCAGTACTTC.

The chain carries TRBV4-3 and TRBJ2-2, with 10 nucleotides matching TRBD1. With 4 bases clipped from V and 6 bases from J, the junction kept 2 bases outside the gene matches. The CDR3 runs 14 residues. CDR1 LGHNA and CDR2 YSLEER come from the germline V gene. The CDR3 DNA follows: TGCGCCAGCAGCCTAGACAGGGGGCCCGGGGAGCTGTTTTTT. Translating it yields CASSLDRGPGELFF.